The next 18 T cell receptor beta chains were all read from a single sample in a study of T cell responses to AZD1222 COVID-19 vaccine. Using immunoSEQ multiplex PCR, the repertoire was profiled, and TCRdb retains in-frame clones only, with some absent. The data contain 150,000 to 200,000 clones, around 90% of them singletons. Sequences were derived from peripheral blood, sampled 28 days after the second AZD1222 dose. The receptors stem from an adult who received the AZD1222 COVID-19 vaccine.

The chain has TRBV6-5 and TRBJ1-1, with 9 bases lining up with TRBD1. The CDR3 extends over 15 amino acids. Germline V gene lookup returns CDR1 MNHEY and CDR2 SVGAGI. The trim removed 6 bases at V and 3 bases at J, leaving 8 bases unmatched. The CDR3 sequence is CASRRTTGGDTEAFF. The CDR3 DNA is TGTGCCAGCAGGCGAACGACAGGGGGGGACACTGAAGCTTTCTTT.

This clone has a single count. The CDR3 protein is CASSPRGDTEAFF. CDR3 coding DNA: TGTGCCAGCAGCCCTCGGGGAGACACTGAAGCTTTCTTT. The chain carries TRBV3-1 (or the pseudogene TRBV3-2) and TRBJ1-1; unclear D gene. This CDR3 is 13 amino acids long. In germline, CDR1 is LGHDT, CDR2 YNNKEL (reference sequence). Trimming took 4 bases from V and 3 from J, leaving 9 bases between them.

CDR3 residues: CASSPADRNYNEQFF. The CDR3 DNA follows: TGTGCCAGCAGCCCAGCCGACAGGAACTACAATGAGCAGTTCTTC. The rearrangement joins TRBV7-2 to TRBJ2-1; possible D gene TRBD1, 6 bases. This CDR3 region has 15 residues. V lost 5 bases and J lost 3, with 14 bases in between. Germline CDR1 SGHTA, CDR2 FQGNSA.

The rearrangement joins TRBV6-1 to TRBJ2-2; TRBD2 agrees at 14 bases. This CDR3 is built from 15 residues. V gave up 3 bases and J gave up 6 bases; unmatched junction bases: 0. CDR1 MNHNS and CDR2 SASEGT come from the germline V gene. The CDR3 coding sequence is TGTGCCAGCAGTGAGACTAGCGGGGGGGCCGGGGAGCTGTTTTTT. Its protein is CASSETSGGAGELFF.

The chain is built from TRBV5-5 and TRBJ1-4; D gene unclear. V was shortened by 1 base and J by 11 bases, with 12 bases between the two germline ends. CDR3 length equals 13 residues. The germline V gene encodes CDR1 SGHKS and CDR2 YYEKEE (reference sequence). In DNA, the CDR3 is TGTGCCAGCAGCTTGTTGGCCCCTGGGAAACTGTTTTTT. Protein sequence: CASSLLAPGKLFF.

This sequence joins TRBV24-1 and TRBJ2-3; either TRBD1 or TRBD2 may fit D (7 bases each). This CDR3 contains 15 residues. The V end lost 3 bases, the J end lost 5 bases, and 14 bases lay between the germline ends. Germline values: CDR1 KGHDR, CDR2 SFDVKD. This CDR3 is CATSDRQGGIDTQYF. CDR3 coding DNA: TGTGCCACCAGTGATCGGCAGGGGGGGATAGATACGCAGTATTTT.

The V and J genes are TRBV27 and TRBJ1-2, with D maybe TRBD1 (6 bases). With 6 bases removed from V and 5 bases from J, the gap between germline ends came to 22 bases. This CDR3 spans 16 amino acids. Per germline, CDR1 MNHEY and CDR2 SMNVEV (reference sequence). The CDR3 spells CASSPGQGWGSYGYTF. The DNA of the CDR3 is TGTGCCAGCAGCCCGGGACAAGGCTGGGGGAGTTATGGCTACACCTTC.

This clone has just one count. The rearrangement uses TRBV29-1 and TRBJ1-5; the D is unclear. V lost 4 bases and J 4 bases, leaving 8 bases between the germline ends. Germline values: CDR1 SQVTM, CDR2 ANQGSEA. This CDR3 region has 12 residues. The CDR3 sequence: CSVGWGNQPQHF. CDR3 nucleotide sequence: TGCAGCGTTGGTTGGGGAAATCAGCCCCAGCATTTT.

This chain joins TRBV27 and TRBJ1-3; 7 bases agree with TRBD1. CDR1 and CDR2 from the germline V gene are MNHEY and SMNVEV (reference sequence). With 5 bases clipped from V and 1 base from J, the junction kept 2 bases outside the gene matches. The CDR3 has 14 amino acids. The CDR3 region has the DNA TGTGCCAGCAGTATACAGGGGTCTGGAAACACCATATATTTT. This encodes CASSIQGSGNTIYF.

The chain carries TRBV6-6 and TRBJ2-7, with D uncertain. V lost 5 bases, J lost 6 bases, and 14 bases lay in between. The CDR3 is 13 amino acids. Germline V gene data show CDR1 as MNHNY and CDR2 as SVGAGI (reference sequence). CDR3: CASSLTPRSEQYF. CDR3 DNA sequence: TGTGCCAGCAGTCTCACCCCTCGAAGCGAGCAGTACTTC.

The chain combines TRBV3-1 (or the pseudogene TRBV3-2) with TRBJ1-6, with D possibly being TRBD1 (5 bases). Germline CDR1 and CDR2: LGHDT and YNNKEL (reference sequence). This CDR3 is 18 amino acids long. V was shortened by 8 bases and J by 9 bases, with 29 bases between the two germline ends. CDR3 protein: CASAKWAGRGPSISPLHF. The CDR3 DNA reads as TGTGCCAGCGCTAAGTGGGCAGGGAGAGGACCGAGTATTTCACCCCTCCACTTT.

The gene calls are TRBV2 and TRBJ1-2; no firm D call. The CDR3 has 13 amino acids. Germline V gives CDR1 SNHLY, CDR2 FYNNEI. Trimming removed 2 bases at V and 1 base at J, with 5 bases between. CDR3 nucleotides: TGTGCCAGCAGTGAACGTCTTAACTATGGCTACACCTTC. Protein sequence: CASSERLNYGYTF.

J is TRBJ1-2 and V is TRBV11-2; D remains ambiguous. Germline V gene lookup returns CDR1 SGHAT and CDR2 FQNNGV. The CDR3 loop spans 13 amino acids. Trimming cost V 5 bases and J 4 bases, with 11 bases left between them. As DNA, the CDR3 is TGTGCCAGCAGCGCGGAGGTCGGCTATGGCTACACCTTC. Amino acid sequence: CASSAEVGYGYTF.

DNA for the CDR3: TGTGCCAGCCAAAAAGAAGGGGCCACTGAAGCTTTCTTT. Translation: CASQKEGATEAFF. J is TRBJ1-1 and V is TRBV7-2; D perhaps matches TRBD1 (5 bases). CDR3 length equals 13 residues. V was cut by 8 bases and J by 4 bases, with 14 bases left in between. In germline, CDR1 is SGHTA, CDR2 FQGNSA.

In its sample, this clone was seen a few times. V is TRBV5-4 and J is TRBJ2-2; D possibly corresponds to TRBD1 (6 bases). The CDR3 runs to 15 residues. The germline V and J ends were trimmed by 4 bases and 4 bases, with 14 bases remaining between them. Germline CDR1 is SGHNT and CDR2 is YYREEE (reference sequence). In nucleotides, the CDR3 is TGTGCCAGCAGCCCAGACATGGACAGCACCGGGGAGCTGTTTTTT. It codes for CASSPDMDSTGELFF.

V gene TRBV6-2 or TRBV6-3 combines with J gene TRBJ2-1; TRBD2 agrees at 15 bases. The CDR3 sequence is 19 residues long. Trimming cost V 5 bases and J 2 bases; bases outside gene matches: 10. Germline-derived CDR1 and CDR2 are MNHEY and SVGEGT. Here the CDR3 reads CASSGPGLAGGRTYNEQFF. As DNA, the CDR3 is TGTGCCAGCAGTGGACCGGGACTAGCGGGGGGCCGTACCTACAATGAGCAGTTCTTC.

The CDR3: CASSLWSSPLHF. The CDR3 DNA reads as TGTGCCAGCAGTTTATGGTCTTCACCCCTCCACTTT. The rearrangement uses TRBV28 and TRBJ1-6; D remains unclear. The germline CDR1 and CDR2 sequences are MDHEN and SYDVKM. The germline V and J ends were trimmed by 0 bases and 9 bases, with 3 bases remaining between them. The CDR3 is 12 amino acids. Using reference TRBV28 and TRBJ1-6 for the parts outside the CDR3, the full variable domain is DVKVTQSSRYLVKRTGEKVFLECVQDMDHENMFWYRQDPGLGLRLIYFSYDVKMKEKGDIPEGYSVSREKKERFSLILESASTNQTSMYLCASSLWSSPLHFGNGTRLTVT.

The chain combines TRBV12-3 or TRBV12-4 with TRBJ2-7, with D possibly TRBD1 on 5 matching bases. Trimming shortened V by 4 bases and J by 5 bases, and 6 bases separated the two germline ends. This CDR3 is built from 11 residues. This CDR3 reads CASSSGHEQYF. Here the CDR3 DNA reads TGTGCCAGCAGTTCAGGGCACGAGCAGTACTTC.